The clone carrying this T cell receptor beta chain occurred a few times. With V trimmed by 4 bases and J by 5 bases, 20 bases remained unmatched. The germline gives CDR1 MGHRA, CDR2 YSYEKL. The length of the CDR3 is 19 residues. The data originate from a study of T cells in Graves' hyperthyroidism and ophthalmopathy. Amplified TCR beta CDR3 regions came from RNA transcripts. The primer set for the first-round RT-PCR of the TCR CDR3 was HTBI. TCRdb re-analysed the multiplex PCR reads in MiXCR, keeping a single row per CDR3 protein. Of around 600,000 distinct CDR3 sequences in the sample, 12% to 15% were seen once.

The specimen was blood. The clonotype comes from a woman younger than 35 with Graves' ophthalmopathy. J is TRBJ2-7 and V is TRBV4-1; TRBD2 aligns across 10 bases. The CDR3 bases are TGCGCCAGCAGCCGTCGGGCGGTCAAGCGGGAGGGTCCGTGGGACGAGCAGTACTTC. It translates to CASSRRAVKREGPWDEQYF.